These T cell receptor beta chains were read from a single sample in a study of PD-1 blockade in classical Hodgkin lymphoma. Generated by immunoSEQ multiplex PCR, the TCRdb table keeps only in-frame clones and is missing some. The table has over 45,000 clones, 73% seen once; the top ten hold over 13%. Sequenced here: peripheral blood mononuclear cells (PBMCs), sampled before the second cycle of nivolumab. The source of these receptors is a human donor with classical Hodgkin lymphoma. The CDR3 runs from the conserved cysteine through the conserved F or W. D genes are given only for firm matches. Some rows mark clone size as missing; the rest say once, few, many or name a class of expanded clone.

NA | TRBJ1-3 | NA | TRBV5-1 | TGCGCCAGCAGCTTGACACAGTACTCTGGAAACACCATATATTTT | CASSLTQYSGNTIYF
NA | TRBJ2-1 | TRBD2 | TRBV30 | TGTGCCTGGAGTGGACTAGCGGGAGGGTTCTCCTACAATGAGCAGTTCTTC | CAWSGLAGGFSYNEQFF
NA | TRBJ1-3 | NA | TRBV6-5 | TGTGCCAGCACCAGCTCATACTCTGGAAACACCATATATTTT | CASTSSYSGNTIYF
NA | TRBJ1-4 | NA | TRBV7-6 | TGTGCCAGCAGCTTAGCAGGCCAGCTTAATGAAAAACTGTTTTTT | CASSLAGQLNEKLFF
NA | TRBJ2-1 | TRBD2 | TRBV6-5 | TGTGCCAGCAGCTCTAGCGGACCCAATGAGCAGTTCTTC | CASSSSGPNEQFF
NA | TRBJ2-7 | TRBD2 | TRBV19 | TGTGCCAGTAGTATAGAGAAGACTAGCGGGAGTTACGAGCAGTACTTC | CASSIEKTSGSYEQYF
once | TRBJ2-7 | TRBD2 | TRBV27 | TGTGCCAGCAGTTGGGGACGTAGCGGGAGCAGGGGCGAGCAGTACTTC | CASSWGRSGSRGEQYF
NA | TRBJ2-1 | TRBD2 | TRBV6-1 | TGTGCCAGCAGTGGGCTAGCGGGAGGGGAGAATGAGCAGTTCTTC | CASSGLAGGENEQFF
few | TRBJ1-1 | TRBD1 | TRBV2 | TGTGCCAGCAGTGATTCAGGGGGACACACTGAAGCTTTCTTT | CASSDSGGHTEAFF
NA | TRBJ1-1 | NA | TRBV9 | TGTGCCAGCAGCGGCCCGCCAGGACACCTGATCACTGAAGCTTTCTTT | CASSGPPGHLITEAFF
few | TRBJ2-1 | NA | TRBV2 | TGTGCCAGCAGTGAAGTACGAGAGCAGTTCTTC | CASSEVREQFF